The present T cell receptor beta chain was sequenced within a study of control samples from healthy donors and cancer patients. Assay: immunoSEQ multiplex PCR; the TCRdb copy retains only in-frame clones and omits some. The sample carries about 150,000 clones, around nine tenths recorded once. The germline CDR1 and CDR2 sequences are LGHDT and YNNKEL (reference sequence). The V segment lost 2 bases and the J segment 2 bases; nucleotides outside the gene matches: 17. There are 20 residues in the CDR3. The sequence was collected from a man aged 18 to 30 in good health. Sequenced input: blood. The chain employs TRBV3-1 (or the pseudogene TRBV3-2) and TRBJ2-4; 8 bases are a match to TRBD2. This CDR3 is CASSQTPRGGGTLTKNIQYF. DNA for the CDR3: TGTGCCAGCAGCCAAACCCCGAGGGGCGGGGGGACCCTAACCAAAAACATTCAGTACTTC.